The clone carrying this T cell receptor beta chain appeared a single time. Its matching antigen is unknown. The sample belongs to a study of cytotoxic CD8 clonotypes in ibrutinib-treated CLL. Points from the study as a whole: Baseline-level clonality went beyond age-matched healthy donors and moved in step with circulating CD8+ T-cell counts.

The data were produced by immunoSEQ multiplex PCR, yet TCRdb's version contains in-frame clones alone and is incomplete. The sample lists under 300,000 clones; around 69% were seen once. The CDR3 has 14 amino acids. The V and J ends lost 4 bases and 1 base respectively, with 11 bases between them. CDR1 and CDR2 (germline): SNHLY, FYNNEI. The sample consisted of PBMCs, taken at disease progression, from a patient treated with ibrutinib. This rearrangement joins TRBV2 to TRBJ2-7; weak D call: TRBD2 (5 bases). This TCR derives from a human donor with chronic lymphocytic leukemia. In DNA, the CDR3 is TGTGCCAGCAGTGGGAGGACGGCTTCCTACGAGCAGTACTTC. Translated, it gives CASSGRTASYEQYF.